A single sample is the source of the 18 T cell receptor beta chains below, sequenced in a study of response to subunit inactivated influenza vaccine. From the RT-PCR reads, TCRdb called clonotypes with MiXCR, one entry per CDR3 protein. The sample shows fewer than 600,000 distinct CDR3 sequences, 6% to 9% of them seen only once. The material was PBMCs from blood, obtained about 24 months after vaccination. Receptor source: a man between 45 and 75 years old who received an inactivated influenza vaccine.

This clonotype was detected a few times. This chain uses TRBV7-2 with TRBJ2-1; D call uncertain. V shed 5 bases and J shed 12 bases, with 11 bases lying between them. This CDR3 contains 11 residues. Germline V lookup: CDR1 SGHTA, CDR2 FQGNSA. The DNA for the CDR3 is TGTGCCAGCAGCCCTAGGACCGCGCAGTTCTTC. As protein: CASSPRTAQFF.

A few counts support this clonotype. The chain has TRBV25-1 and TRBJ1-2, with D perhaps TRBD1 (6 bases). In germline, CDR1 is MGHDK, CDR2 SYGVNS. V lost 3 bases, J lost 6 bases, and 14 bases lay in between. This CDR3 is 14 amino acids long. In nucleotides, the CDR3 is TGTGCCAGCAGTGACTACAGGGCTGTAAATGGCTACACCTTC. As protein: CASSDYRAVNGYTF.

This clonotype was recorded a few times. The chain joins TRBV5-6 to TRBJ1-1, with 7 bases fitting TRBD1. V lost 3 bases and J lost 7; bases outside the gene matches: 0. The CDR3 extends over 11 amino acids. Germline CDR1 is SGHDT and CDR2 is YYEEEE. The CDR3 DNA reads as TGTGCCAGCAGCTGGACAGGTGAAGCTTTCTTT. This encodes CASSWTGEAFF. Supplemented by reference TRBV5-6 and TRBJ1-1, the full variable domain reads DAGVTQSPTHLIKTRGQQVTLRCSPKSGHDTVSWYQQALGQGPQFIFQYYEEEERQRGNFPDRFSGHQFPNYSSELNVNALLLGDSALYLCASSWTGEAFFGQGTRLTVV.

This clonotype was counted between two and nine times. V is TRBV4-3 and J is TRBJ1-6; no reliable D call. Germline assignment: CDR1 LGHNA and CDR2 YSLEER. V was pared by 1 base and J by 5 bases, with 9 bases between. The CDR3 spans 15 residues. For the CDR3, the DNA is TGCGCCAGCAGCCAAGTTTACGGGAATAATTCACCCCTCCACTTT. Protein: CASSQVYGNNSPLHF.

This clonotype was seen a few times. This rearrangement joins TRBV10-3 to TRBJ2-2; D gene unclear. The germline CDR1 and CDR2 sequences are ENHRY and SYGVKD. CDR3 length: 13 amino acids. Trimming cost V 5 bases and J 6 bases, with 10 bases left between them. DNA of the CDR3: TGTGCCATCAGTTCCCCGGGTCCCGGGGAGCTGTTTTTT. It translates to CAISSPGPGELFF.

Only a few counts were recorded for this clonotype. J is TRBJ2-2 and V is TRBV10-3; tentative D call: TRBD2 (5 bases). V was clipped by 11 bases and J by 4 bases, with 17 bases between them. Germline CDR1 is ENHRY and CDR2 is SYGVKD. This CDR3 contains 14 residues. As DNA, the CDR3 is TGTGCCTCGACACTAGAAGAACGCACCGGGGAGCTGTTTTTT. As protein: CASTLEERTGELFF.

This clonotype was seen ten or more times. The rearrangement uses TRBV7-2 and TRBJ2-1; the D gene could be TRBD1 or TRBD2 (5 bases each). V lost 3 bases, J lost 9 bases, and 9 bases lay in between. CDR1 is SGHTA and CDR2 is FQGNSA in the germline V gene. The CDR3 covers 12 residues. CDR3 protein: CASSFGDGEQFF. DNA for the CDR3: TGTGCCAGCAGCTTTGGGGACGGTGAGCAGTTCTTC.

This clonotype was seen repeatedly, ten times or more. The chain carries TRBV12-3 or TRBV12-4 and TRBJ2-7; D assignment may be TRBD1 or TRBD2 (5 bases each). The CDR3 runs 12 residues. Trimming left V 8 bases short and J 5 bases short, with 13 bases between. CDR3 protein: CASGGAWDEQYF. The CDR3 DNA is TGTGCCAGCGGGGGAGCTTGGGACGAGCAGTACTTC.

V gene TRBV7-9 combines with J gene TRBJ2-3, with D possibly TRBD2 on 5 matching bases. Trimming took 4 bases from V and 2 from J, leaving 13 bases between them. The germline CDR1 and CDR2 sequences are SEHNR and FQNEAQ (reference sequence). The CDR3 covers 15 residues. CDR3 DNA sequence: TGTGCCAGCAGCTGGACTCCTGTTCACACAGATACGCAGTATTTT. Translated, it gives CASSWTPVHTDTQYF.

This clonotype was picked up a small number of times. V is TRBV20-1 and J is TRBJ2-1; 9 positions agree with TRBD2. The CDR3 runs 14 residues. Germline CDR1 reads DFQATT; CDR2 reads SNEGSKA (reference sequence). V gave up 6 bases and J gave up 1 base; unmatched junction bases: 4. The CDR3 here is CSASGGLSYNEQFF. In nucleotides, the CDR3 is TGCAGTGCCAGCGGGGGGCTATCCTACAATGAGCAGTTCTTC.

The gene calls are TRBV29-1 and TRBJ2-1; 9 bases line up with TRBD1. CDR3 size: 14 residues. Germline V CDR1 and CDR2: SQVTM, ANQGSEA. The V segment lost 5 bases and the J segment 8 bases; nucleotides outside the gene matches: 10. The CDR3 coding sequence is TGCAGCGTTATGGGACAGGGATGGATCGATGAGCAGTTCTTC. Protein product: CSVMGQGWIDEQFF.

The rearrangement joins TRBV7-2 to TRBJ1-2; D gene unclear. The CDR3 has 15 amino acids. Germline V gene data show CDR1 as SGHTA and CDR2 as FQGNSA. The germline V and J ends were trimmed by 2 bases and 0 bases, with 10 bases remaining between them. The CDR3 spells CASSLRQSANYGYTF. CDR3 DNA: TGTGCCAGCAGCTTACGGCAGTCAGCTAACTATGGCTACACCTTC.

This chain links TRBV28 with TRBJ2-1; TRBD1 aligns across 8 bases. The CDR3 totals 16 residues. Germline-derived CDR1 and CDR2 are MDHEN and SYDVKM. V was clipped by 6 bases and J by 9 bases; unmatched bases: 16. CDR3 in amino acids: CASSPIGGTGHLEQFF. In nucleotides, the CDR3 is TGTGCCAGCAGCCCCATAGGGGGGACAGGTCACCTTGAGCAGTTCTTC.

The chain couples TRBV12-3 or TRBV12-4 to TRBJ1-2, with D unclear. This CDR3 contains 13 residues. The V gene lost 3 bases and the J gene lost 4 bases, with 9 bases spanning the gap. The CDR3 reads CASSFRSFYGYTF. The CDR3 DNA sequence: TGTGCCAGCAGTTTTAGATCCTTCTATGGCTACACCTTC.

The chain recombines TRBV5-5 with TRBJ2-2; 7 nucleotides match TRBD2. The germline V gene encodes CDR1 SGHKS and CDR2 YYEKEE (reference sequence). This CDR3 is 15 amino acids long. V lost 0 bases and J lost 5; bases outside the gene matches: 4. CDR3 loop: CASSLALAETGELFF. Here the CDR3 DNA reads TGTGCCAGCAGCTTGGCCCTAGCGGAGACCGGGGAGCTGTTTTTT.

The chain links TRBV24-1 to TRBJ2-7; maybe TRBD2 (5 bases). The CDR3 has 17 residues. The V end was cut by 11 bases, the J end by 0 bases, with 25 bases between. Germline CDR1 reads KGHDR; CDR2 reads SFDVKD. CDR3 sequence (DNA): TGTGCCATCCACGGGGTGGGGAGCCAGAGGACCTCCTACGAGCAGTACTTC. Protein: CAIHGVGSQRTSYEQYF.

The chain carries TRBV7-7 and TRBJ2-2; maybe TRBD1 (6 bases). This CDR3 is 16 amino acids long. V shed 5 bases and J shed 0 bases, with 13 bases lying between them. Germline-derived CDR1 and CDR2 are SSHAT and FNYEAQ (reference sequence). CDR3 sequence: CASSPDRIANTGELFF. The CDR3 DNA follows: TGTGCCAGCAGCCCTGACAGGATCGCGAACACCGGGGAGCTGTTTTTT.

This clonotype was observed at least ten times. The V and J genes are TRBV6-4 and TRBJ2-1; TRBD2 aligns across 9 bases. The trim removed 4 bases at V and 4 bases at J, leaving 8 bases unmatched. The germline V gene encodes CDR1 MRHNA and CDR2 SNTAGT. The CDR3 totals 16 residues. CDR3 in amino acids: CASSAMAGGQYNEQFF. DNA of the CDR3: TGTGCCAGCAGTGCCATGGCGGGAGGGCAGTACAATGAGCAGTTCTTC.